This T cell receptor beta chain came from a study of shared clonotypes between healthy human individuals. Study details: Each donor contributed plates that comprised three CD4 naive, three CD4 memory, two CD8 naive and one CD8 memory.

Libraries were prepared by immunoSEQ multiplex PCR; TCRdb keeps only in-frame clonotypes and omits some of them. The repertoire has more than 2 million clones, roughly 94% of them found once; the top ten carry around 1.1%. With 7 bases clipped from V and 2 bases from J, the junction kept 7 bases outside the gene matches. Germline assignment: CDR1 MNHNS and CDR2 SASEGT. CDR3 length equals 15 residues. It was CD45RO-negative cells, positively selected for CCR7, that made up naive CD8 cells, with terminally differentiated effector memory CD45RA+ cells excluded. The chain combines TRBV6-1 with TRBJ2-7; 11 nucleotides match TRBD1. The sample consisted of naive CD8+ T cells sorted from blood. The clonotype was recovered from a man in his late teens or twenties in good health. This CDR3 reads CASTPWTGGTYEQYF. The CDR3, as DNA: TGTGCCAGCACCCCCTGGACAGGGGGCACCTACGAGCAGTACTTC.